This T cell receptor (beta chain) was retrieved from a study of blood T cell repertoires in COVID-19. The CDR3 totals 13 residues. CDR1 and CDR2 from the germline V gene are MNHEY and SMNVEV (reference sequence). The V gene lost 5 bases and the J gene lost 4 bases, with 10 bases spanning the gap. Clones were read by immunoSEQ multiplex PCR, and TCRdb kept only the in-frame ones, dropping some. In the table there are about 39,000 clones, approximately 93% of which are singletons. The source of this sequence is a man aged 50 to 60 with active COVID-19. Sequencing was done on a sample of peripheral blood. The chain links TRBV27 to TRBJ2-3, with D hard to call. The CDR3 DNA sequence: TGTGCCAGCAGTCCCCACTCGGCAGATACGCAGTATTTT. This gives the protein CASSPHSADTQYF.